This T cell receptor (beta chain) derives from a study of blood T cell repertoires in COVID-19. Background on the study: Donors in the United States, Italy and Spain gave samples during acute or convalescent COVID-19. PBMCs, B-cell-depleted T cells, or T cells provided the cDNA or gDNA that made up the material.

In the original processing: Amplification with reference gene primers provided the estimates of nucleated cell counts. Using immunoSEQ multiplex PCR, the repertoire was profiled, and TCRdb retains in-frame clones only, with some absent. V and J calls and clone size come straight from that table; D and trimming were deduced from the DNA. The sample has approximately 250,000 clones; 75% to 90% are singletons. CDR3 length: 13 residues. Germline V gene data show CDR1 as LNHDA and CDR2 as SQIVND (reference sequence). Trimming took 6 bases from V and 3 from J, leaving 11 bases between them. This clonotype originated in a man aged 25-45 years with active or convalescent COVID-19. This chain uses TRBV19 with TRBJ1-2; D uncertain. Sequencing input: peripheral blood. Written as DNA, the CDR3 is TGTGCCAGTAGATTATCGGGATACTATGGCTACACCTTC. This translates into CASRLSGYYGYTF.